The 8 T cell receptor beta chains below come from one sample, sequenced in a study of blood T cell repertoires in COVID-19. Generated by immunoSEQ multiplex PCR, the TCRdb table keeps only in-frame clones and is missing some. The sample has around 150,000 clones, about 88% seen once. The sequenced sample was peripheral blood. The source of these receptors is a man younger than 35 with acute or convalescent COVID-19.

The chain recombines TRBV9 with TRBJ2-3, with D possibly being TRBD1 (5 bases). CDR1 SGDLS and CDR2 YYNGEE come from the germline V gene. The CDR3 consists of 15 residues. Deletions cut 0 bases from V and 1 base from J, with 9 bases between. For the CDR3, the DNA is TGTGCCAGCAGCGTAGATCAGGGTGGCACAGATACGCAGTATTTT. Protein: CASSVDQGGTDTQYF. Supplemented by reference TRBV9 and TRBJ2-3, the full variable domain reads DSGVTQTPKHLITATGQRVTLRCSPRSGDLSVYWYQQSLDQGLQFLIQYYNGEERAKGNILERFSAQQFPDLHSELNLSSLELGDSALYFCASSVDQGGTDTQYFGPGTRLTVL.

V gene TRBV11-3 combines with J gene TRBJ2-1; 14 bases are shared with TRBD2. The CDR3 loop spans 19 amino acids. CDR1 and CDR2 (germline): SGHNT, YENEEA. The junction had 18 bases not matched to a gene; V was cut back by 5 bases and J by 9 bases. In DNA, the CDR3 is TGTGCCAGCAGCCGTCAATCGGGACTAGCGGGGGCCACACGGGGTGAGCAGTTCTTC. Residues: CASSRQSGLAGATRGEQFF.

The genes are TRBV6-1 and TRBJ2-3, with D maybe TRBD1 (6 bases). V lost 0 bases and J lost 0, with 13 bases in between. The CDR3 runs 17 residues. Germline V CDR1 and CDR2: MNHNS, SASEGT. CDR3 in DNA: TGTGCCAGCAGTGAAGCGTCCGGGACACGAAGCACAGATACGCAGTATTTT. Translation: CASSEASGTRSTDTQYF.

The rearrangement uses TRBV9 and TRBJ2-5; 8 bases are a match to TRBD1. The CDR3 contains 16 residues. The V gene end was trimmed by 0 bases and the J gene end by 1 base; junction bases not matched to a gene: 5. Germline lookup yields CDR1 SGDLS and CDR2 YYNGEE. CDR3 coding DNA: TGTGCCAGCAGCGTAGAGGACAGGGACACCCAAGAGACCCAGTACTTC. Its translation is CASSVEDRDTQETQYF.

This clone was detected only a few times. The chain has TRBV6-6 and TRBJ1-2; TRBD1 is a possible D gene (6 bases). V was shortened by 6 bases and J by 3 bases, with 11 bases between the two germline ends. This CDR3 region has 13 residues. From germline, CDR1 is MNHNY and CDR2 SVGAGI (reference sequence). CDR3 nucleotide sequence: TGTGCCAGCAGGGATGGGGGCGACTATGGCTACACCTTC. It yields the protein CASRDGGDYGYTF.

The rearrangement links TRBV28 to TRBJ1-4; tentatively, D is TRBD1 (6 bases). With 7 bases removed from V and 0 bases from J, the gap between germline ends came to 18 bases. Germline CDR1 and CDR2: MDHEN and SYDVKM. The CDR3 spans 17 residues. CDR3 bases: TGTGCCAGCACCACTTGGGGCAGGGGAACAACTAATGAAAAACTGTTTTTT. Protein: CASTTWGRGTTNEKLFF.

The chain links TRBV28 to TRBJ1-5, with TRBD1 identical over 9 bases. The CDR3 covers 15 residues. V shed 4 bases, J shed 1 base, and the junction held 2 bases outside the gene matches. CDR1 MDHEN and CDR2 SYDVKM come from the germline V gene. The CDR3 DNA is TGTGCCAGCAGTTGGACAGGGGAAAGCAATCAGCCCCAGCATTTT. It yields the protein CASSWTGESNQPQHF.

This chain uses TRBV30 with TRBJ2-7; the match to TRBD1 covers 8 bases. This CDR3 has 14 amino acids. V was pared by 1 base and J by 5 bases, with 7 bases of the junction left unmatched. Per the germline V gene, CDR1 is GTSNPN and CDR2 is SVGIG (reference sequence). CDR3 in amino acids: CAWSALTGGNEQYV. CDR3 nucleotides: TGTGCCTGGAGTGCACTTACAGGGGGAAACGAGCAGTACGTC.